This TCR beta chain was observed in a study of vaccination and CD4 T cells after COVID-19. Study as a whole: Convalescent patients gave post-COVID blood a median approximately 100 days post-diagnosis, range 35 to 161. Overlapping spike peptides from SARS-CoV-2, HCoV-NL63, HCoV-OC43 and HCoV-229E served to stimulate the cells.

In regard to this clonotype: Antigen: not known.

Indicated treatment: approximately 9-day PBMC culture with coronavirus spike peptide pools or control peptides (ViraFEST assay). Expanded clonotypes were found by TCR sequencing after peptide-pool stimulation (ViraFEST). All positive PCR tests were dated between March and December 2020, predating US Alpha, Beta and Delta variants. Germline values: CDR1 LNHDA, CDR2 SQIVND (reference sequence). The CDR3 spans 15 residues. V trimming: 8 bases; J trimming: 5 bases; junction bases outside the gene matches: 6. The Oncomine TCR Beta short-read assay was applied to DNA of cultured CD4+ T cells. TCRdb used MiXCR to reprocess the PCR reads, holding one entry per CDR3 protein. Of under 20,000 distinct CDR3 sequences in the sample, around 74% were seen once.

The receptor's source is a human donor who had recovered from COVID-19. The rearrangement joins TRBV19 to TRBJ2-2, with 12 positions matching TRBD1. Material for sequencing was CD4+ T cells from blood, cultured in vitro. The CDR3 DNA sequence: TGTGCCAGTCGGGACAGGGGGCGCGGTACCGGGGAGCTGTTTTTT. Translating it yields CASRDRGRGTGELFF.